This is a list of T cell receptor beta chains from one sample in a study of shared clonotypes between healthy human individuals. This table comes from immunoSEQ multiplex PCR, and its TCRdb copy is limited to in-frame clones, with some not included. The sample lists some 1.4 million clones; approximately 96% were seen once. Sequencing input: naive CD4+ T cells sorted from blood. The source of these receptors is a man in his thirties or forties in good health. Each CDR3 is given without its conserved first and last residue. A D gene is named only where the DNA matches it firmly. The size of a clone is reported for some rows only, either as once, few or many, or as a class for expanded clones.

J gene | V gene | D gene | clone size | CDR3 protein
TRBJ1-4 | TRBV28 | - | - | ASSFRHVLYEKLF
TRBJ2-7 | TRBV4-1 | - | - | ASSQLESSYEQY
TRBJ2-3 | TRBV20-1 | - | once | SARVTDTQY
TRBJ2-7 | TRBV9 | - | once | ASSVRLAGEQY
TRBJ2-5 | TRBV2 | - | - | ASSAGAETQY
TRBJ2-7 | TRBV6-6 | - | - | ASRLYTSYEQY
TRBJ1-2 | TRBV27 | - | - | ASSFRGAGYT
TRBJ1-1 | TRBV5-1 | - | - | ASSLEMGFDTEAF
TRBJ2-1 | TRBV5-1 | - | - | ASSLHSDHSYNEQF
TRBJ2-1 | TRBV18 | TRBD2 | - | ASSSGTSGNYEQF
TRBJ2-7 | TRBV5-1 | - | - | ASSLDGNKYEQY
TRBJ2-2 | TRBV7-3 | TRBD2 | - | ASSLTVSSGRRTGELF
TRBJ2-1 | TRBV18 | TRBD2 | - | ASSPPGTSGHEQF
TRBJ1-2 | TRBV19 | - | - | ASSFRGASNYGYT
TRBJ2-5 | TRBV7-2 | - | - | ASSLSFGPGETQY
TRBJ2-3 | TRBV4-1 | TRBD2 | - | ASSQTRTSGFTDTQY
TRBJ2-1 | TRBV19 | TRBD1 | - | ASSMHRGSKF
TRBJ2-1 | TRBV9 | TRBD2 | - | ASSVLAGQAVYEQF
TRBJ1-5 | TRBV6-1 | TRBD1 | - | ASSEWGRGRGQPQH
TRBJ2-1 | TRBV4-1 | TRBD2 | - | ASSPLGLVDEQF
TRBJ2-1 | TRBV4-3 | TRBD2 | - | ASSQDHRGVEQF
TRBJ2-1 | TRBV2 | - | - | ASSYRVHEQF
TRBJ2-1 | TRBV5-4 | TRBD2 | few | ASSTGTGGGPPEQF
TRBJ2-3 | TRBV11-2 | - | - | ASSLTGSTDTQY
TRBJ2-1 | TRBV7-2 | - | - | ASSPLRATNEQF
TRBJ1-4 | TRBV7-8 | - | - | ASSLARVRGVELF
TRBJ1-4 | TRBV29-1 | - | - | SVDLGLGEKLF
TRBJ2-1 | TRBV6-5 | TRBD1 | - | ASSYTGTGSYNEQF
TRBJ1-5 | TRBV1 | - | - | TSSQDSGPTEVIKPQH
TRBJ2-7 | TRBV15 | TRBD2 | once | ATSSSITTSGYEQY
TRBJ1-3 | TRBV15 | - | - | ATSRDAVGGNTIY
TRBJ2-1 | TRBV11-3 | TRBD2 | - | ASSPRGSGRTTSYNEQF
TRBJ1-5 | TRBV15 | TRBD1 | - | ATSRPGQGKGQPQH
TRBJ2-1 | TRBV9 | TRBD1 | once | ASSVKTGVINEQF
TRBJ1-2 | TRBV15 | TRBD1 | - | ATSIPGQGGYT
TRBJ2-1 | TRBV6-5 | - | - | ASRSTGTNRDNEQF
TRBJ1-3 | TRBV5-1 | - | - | ASKIDSGNTIY
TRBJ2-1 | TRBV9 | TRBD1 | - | ASSVVRQGPLNEQF
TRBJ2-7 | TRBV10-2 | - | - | ASSEYPNQYEQY